A single sample is the source of the 19 T cell receptor beta chains below, sequenced in a study of early T cells in non-severe SARS-CoV-2 infection. TCRdb analysed the 5' RACE reads with MiXCR anew, one entry per CDR3 protein. The sample consists of tens of thousands of distinct CDR3 sequences, 14% to 15% of them appearing once. The specimen sequenced was whole blood. These receptors came from an adult who was a healthcare worker with PCR-confirmed SARS-CoV-2 infection or an uninfected control (not recorded which).

The chain links TRBV10-1 to TRBJ2-2, with 10 bases fitting TRBD1. V gave up 2 bases and J gave up 6 bases; unmatched junction bases: 6. CDR1 and CDR2 from the germline V gene are WNHNN and SYGVQD (reference sequence). The CDR3 loop spans 16 amino acids. Written as DNA, the CDR3 is TGCGCCAGCAGTGAGGGGGGACAGGGGTTTGCCGGGGAGCTGTTTTTT. Translating gives CASSEGGQGFAGELFF.

The CDR3 DNA reads as TGTGCCAGCAGCTTGGGCCCTGGGACTGATCAGCCCCAGCATTTT. Amino acids: CASSLGPGTDQPQHF. The genes are TRBV5-5 and TRBJ1-5, with D perhaps matching TRBD1 (5 bases). Germline V lookup: CDR1 SGHKS, CDR2 YYEKEE (reference sequence). This CDR3 is built from 15 residues. The V gene lost 0 bases and the J gene lost 5 bases, with 12 bases spanning the gap.

The chain combines TRBV6-2 or TRBV6-3 with TRBJ2-1; D might be TRBD1 or TRBD2, each matching 6 bases. With 4 bases removed from V and 9 bases from J, the gap between germline ends came to 22 bases. There are 16 residues in the CDR3. CDR1 is MNHEY, CDR2 SVGEGT, per germline. The CDR3 nucleotides are TGTGCCAGCAGTTCCAAGCCCTGGGGGGCGAGTAGTGAGCAGTTCTTC. Protein product: CASSSKPWGASSEQFF.

This clonotype was seen ten or more times. V gene TRBV25-1 combines with J gene TRBJ2-3, with TRBD2 matching over 9 bases. Looked up from germline, CDR1 is MGHDK and CDR2 is SYGVNS. V lost 11 bases, J lost 2 bases, and 8 bases stayed unmatched. The CDR3 contains 14 residues. As DNA, the CDR3 is TGTGCCTGTAGCGGGAGAGGTGACACAGATACGCAGTATTTT. Protein sequence: CACSGRGDTDTQYF. The full variable domain, in which reference TRBV25-1 and TRBJ2-3 provide the parts outside the CDR3, is EADIYQTPRYLVIGTGKKITLECSQTMGHDKMYWYQQDPGMELHLIHYSYGVNSTEKGDLSSESTVSRIRTEHFPLTLESARPSHTSQYLCACSGRGDTDTQYFGPGTRLTVL.

The V and J genes are TRBV6-5 and TRBJ2-5; TRBD1 matches 8 bases. The trim removed 6 bases at V and 5 bases at J, leaving 5 bases unmatched. CDR1 is MNHEY and CDR2 is SVGAGI in the germline V gene. CDR3 length equals 13 residues. CDR3 nucleotide sequence: TGTGCCAGCAGAAACGGACAGGGCGAGACCCAGTACTTC. Translated: CASRNGQGETQYF.

The table lists this clonotype with a few counts. The chain is built from TRBV28 and TRBJ2-2, with no clear D. CDR3 length: 14 residues. Trimming took off 8 bases at V and 1 base at J, with 11 bases between the two ends. The germline V gene has CDR1 MDHEN and CDR2 SYDVKM. The CDR3 bases are TGTGCCAGCGCGAAGACCCTGAACACCGGGGAGCTGTTTTTT. Translating it yields CASAKTLNTGELFF.

This clonotype was seen more than once but under ten times. The chain couples TRBV19 to TRBJ2-5; 9 bases fit TRBD1. V gave up 6 bases and J gave up 6 bases; unmatched junction bases: 8. The CDR3 extends over 14 amino acids. Germline lookup yields CDR1 LNHDA and CDR2 SQIVND (reference sequence). The CDR3 region has the DNA TGTGCCAGTAGACCCCTACAGGGGGCGAAGACCCAGTACTTC. Protein: CASRPLQGAKTQYF.

The sample holds a few counts of this clonotype. V usage is TRBV28 and J usage is TRBJ2-5, with D possibly TRBD2 on 5 matching bases. Deletions cut 8 bases from V and 7 bases from J, with 17 bases between. This CDR3 is 13 amino acids long. Germline V gene data show CDR1 as MDHEN and CDR2 as SYDVKM. For the CDR3, the DNA is TGTGCCAGCTCCTTGGCGAGGGCCGGGACCCAGTACTTC. Amino acid sequence: CASSLARAGTQYF.

The V gene is TRBV7-8, the J gene TRBJ1-4; D gene unclear. The length of the CDR3 is 14 residues. The germline gives CDR1 SGHVS, CDR2 FQNEAQ. Trimming stripped 2 bases from V and 8 bases from J, with 12 bases between. The CDR3 DNA follows: TGTGCCAGCAGCTTAAGAGGCCAGGAGGAAAAACTGTTTTTT. Its protein product is CASSLRGQEEKLFF. The full variable domain, completed using reference TRBV7-8 and TRBJ1-4, is GAGVSQSPRYKVAKRGQDVALRCDPISGHVSLFWYQQALGQGPEFLTYFQNEAQLDKSGLPSDRFFAERPEGSVSTLKIQRTQQEDSAVYLCASSLRGQEEKLFFGSGTQLSVL.

This clonotype occurred a few times. V gene TRBV20-1 combines with J gene TRBJ2-3; D ambiguous. CDR3 length equals 12 residues. Trimming removed 3 bases at V and 5 bases at J, with 9 bases between. Looked up from germline, CDR1 is DFQATT and CDR2 is SNEGSKA (reference sequence). DNA for the CDR3: TGCAGTGCTAGGCATTCAGAAGATACGCAGTATTTT. This encodes CSARHSEDTQYF.

This clonotype turned up a few times. The chain employs TRBV5-5 and TRBJ1-5; D call uncertain. The CDR3 length is 16 residues. The germline CDR1 and CDR2 sequences are SGHKS and YYEKEE (reference sequence). Trimming removed 0 bases at V and 4 bases at J, with 14 bases between. As DNA, the CDR3 is TGTGCCAGCAGCTTGGATCTCGCACTGGCTAATCAGCCCCAGCATTTT. Translation: CASSLDLALANQPQHF.

This clonotype occurred many times. This rearrangement joins TRBV20-1 to TRBJ2-3, with 13 positions matching TRBD2. Per the germline V gene, CDR1 is DFQATT and CDR2 is SNEGSKA (reference sequence). V trimming: 6 bases; J trimming: 4 bases; junction bases outside the gene matches: 13. The CDR3 contains 17 residues. CDR3 coding DNA: TGCAGTGCCGACAAGAGAAGGACTAGCGGGAGTCCAGATACGCAGTATTTT. Encoded protein: CSADKRRTSGSPDTQYF.

Only a few counts were recorded for this clonotype. The genes are TRBV7-2 and TRBJ2-5; perhaps TRBD2 as D (6 bases). From germline, CDR1 is SGHTA and CDR2 FQGNSA. The germline V and J ends were trimmed by 1 base and 1 base, with 10 bases remaining between them. This CDR3 region has 15 residues. CDR3 in DNA: TGTGCCAGCAGCTTAGATAGCGGCCTCCAAGAGACCCAGTACTTC. This encodes CASSLDSGLQETQYF.

This chain uses TRBV19 with TRBJ1-5; D is possibly TRBD1 (5 bases). CDR1 and CDR2 from the germline V gene are LNHDA and SQIVND (reference sequence). V was shortened by 4 bases and J by 0 bases, with 13 bases between the two germline ends. The CDR3 loop spans 16 amino acids. CDR3 sequence reads: CASSTAAGDSNQPQHF. CDR3 nucleotide sequence: TGTGCCAGTAGTACTGCGGCGGGGGATAGCAATCAGCCCCAGCATTTT.

This clonotype was picked up many times. The rearrangement links TRBV20-1 to TRBJ1-5, with unresolved D. V lost 4 bases to trimming and J lost 3 bases, with 13 bases between them. The CDR3 totals 14 residues. CDR1 is DFQATT and CDR2 is SNEGSKA in the germline V gene (reference sequence). The CDR3 protein is CSATTAGPNQPQHF. In DNA, the CDR3 is TGCAGTGCTACAACGGCGGGCCCCAATCAGCCCCAGCATTTT.

This clonotype turned up a few times. The genes are TRBV27 and TRBJ1-2, with unresolved D. The V end was cut by 6 bases, the J end by 1 base, with 9 bases between. The CDR3 is 13 residues long. The germline gives CDR1 MNHEY, CDR2 SMNVEV (reference sequence). The CDR3 sequence is CASRPQYNYGYTF. The CDR3 region has the DNA TGTGCCAGCAGACCGCAGTATAACTATGGCTACACCTTC.

The V gene is TRBV6-6, the J gene TRBJ2-3, with 8 bases lining up with TRBD2. The germline V gene has CDR1 MNHNY and CDR2 SVGAGI (reference sequence). Trimming cost V 5 bases and J 4 bases; bases outside gene matches: 8. The CDR3 is 15 residues long. CDR3: CASSPSGRKADTQYF. In DNA, the CDR3 is TGTGCCAGCAGTCCCAGCGGGAGAAAGGCAGATACGCAGTATTTT.

The gene calls are TRBV11-2 and TRBJ2-5; D possibly uses TRBD1 or TRBD2 (6 bases each). V lost 5 bases, J lost 5 bases, and 12 bases lay in between. Germline assignment: CDR1 SGHAT and CDR2 FQNNGV. There are 13 residues in the CDR3. The CDR3 here is CASSIGGGETQYF. The CDR3 coding sequence is TGTGCCAGCAGCATAGGGGGAGGCGAGACCCAGTACTTC.

V is TRBV2 and J is TRBJ2-2, with D possibly matching TRBD1 (5 bases). This CDR3 contains 14 residues. The V and J ends lost 3 bases and 6 bases respectively, with 11 bases between them. Per germline, CDR1 SNHLY and CDR2 FYNNEI. CDR3 bases: TGTGCCAGCAGTGATCGCAGGGCGGCCGGGGAGCTGTTTTTT. Translated: CASSDRRAAGELFF.